One and the same sample provided the 11 T cell receptor beta chains below, sequenced in a study of blood T cell repertoires in COVID-19. Assay used: immunoSEQ multiplex PCR; TCRdb lists only in-frame clones, some missing. The table has a few hundred thousand clones, roughly 89% seen once. The sample consisted of PBMCs or T cells enriched from blood (not recorded which). The receptors originated from a woman aged 50 to 60 who had recovered from COVID-19.

This clone was observed a few times. This chain links TRBV30 with TRBJ1-5, with 8 nucleotides matching TRBD1. CDR3 length: 14 amino acids. V trimming: 0 bases; J trimming: 7 bases; junction bases outside the gene matches: 5. Germline-derived CDR1 and CDR2 are GTSNPN and SVGIG (reference sequence). The CDR3 loop is CAWSVLSGGQPQHF. DNA of the CDR3: TGTGCCTGGAGTGTACTTTCAGGGGGCCAGCCCCAGCATTTT.

For the CDR3, the DNA is TGTGCCAGCACGACAGGCGAGCTACAAGAGACCCAGTACTTC. Its protein product is CASTTGELQETQYF. This chain uses TRBV7-9 with TRBJ2-5; weak D call: TRBD1 (6 bases). The CDR3 extends over 14 amino acids. Per the germline V gene, CDR1 is SEHNR and CDR2 is FQNEAQ (reference sequence). V lost 7 bases and J lost 2, with 14 bases in between.

The rearrangement links TRBV11-2 to TRBJ1-2, with D tentatively TRBD1 (5 bases). The V end was cut by 5 bases, the J end by 8 bases, with 15 bases between. This CDR3 region has 13 residues. Germline assignment: CDR1 SGHAT and CDR2 FQNNGV. Here the CDR3 DNA reads TGTGCCAGCAGCACTACAGTGGGGCGAGGCTACACCTTC. Translating gives CASSTTVGRGYTF.

This clone came up once. The J gene is TRBJ1-2, the V gene TRBV7-2; 9 nucleotides match TRBD1. The CDR3 is made up of 15 amino acids. Per germline, CDR1 SGHTA and CDR2 FQGNSA. J was trimmed by 4 bases and V by 2 bases; bases with no gene match: 5. The CDR3 bases are TGTGCCAGCAGCTTATGGACAGGGGAGGGCTATGGCTACACCTTC. As protein: CASSLWTGEGYGYTF. The whole variable domain, filled in from reference TRBV7-2 and TRBJ1-2, reads GAGVSQSPSNKVTEKGKDVELRCDPISGHTALYWYRQSLGQGLEFLIYFQGNSAPDKSGLPSDRFSAERTGGSVSTLTIQRTQQEDSAVYLCASSLWTGEGYGYTFGSGTRLTVV.

The V and J genes are TRBV2 and TRBJ2-7; D is ambiguous. In germline, CDR1 is SNHLY, CDR2 FYNNEI. The CDR3 length is 13 residues. Trimming stripped 3 bases from V and 2 bases from J, with 8 bases between. CDR3 amino acids: CASSEVRPYEQYF. The CDR3 DNA reads TGTGCCAGCAGTGAGGTCAGGCCCTACGAGCAGTACTTC.

J is TRBJ2-3 and V is TRBV11-2; TRBD1 might be the D (5 bases). CDR3 size: 13 residues. Trimming left V 5 bases short and J 4 bases short, with 10 bases between. Germline-derived CDR1 and CDR2 are SGHAT and FQNNGV. CDR3 nucleotide sequence: TGTGCCAGCAGCCTACTCAGGGCAGATACGCAGTATTTT. Amino acids: CASSLLRADTQYF.

The chain couples TRBV27 to TRBJ1-2; D is perhaps TRBD1 (6 bases). Trimming took off 6 bases at V and 4 bases at J, with 15 bases between the two ends. CDR3 length: 14 residues. Germline V gene sequence: CDR1 MNHEY, CDR2 SMNVEV (reference sequence). This CDR3 is CASSPEGVVYGYTF. DNA for the CDR3: TGTGCCAGCAGCCCTGAGGGGGTTGTCTATGGCTACACCTTC.

This clone appeared a few times. V is TRBV7-9 and J is TRBJ1-6; the D is unclear. V was clipped by 2 bases and J by 9 bases, with 14 bases between them. Germline values: CDR1 SEHNR, CDR2 FQNEAQ (reference sequence). CDR3 length: 15 amino acids. CDR3 sequence (DNA): TGTGCCAGCAGCTTACAAACGGGAGAAGGTTCACCCCTCCACTTT. Amino acids: CASSLQTGEGSPLHF.

V usage is TRBV19 and J usage is TRBJ2-7; maybe TRBD1 (5 bases). CDR1 and CDR2 from the germline V gene are LNHDA and SQIVND (reference sequence). This CDR3 has 11 residues. V was cut by 10 bases and J by 4 bases, with 11 bases left in between. CDR3 bases: TGTGCCACCGCGACAGCGTACGAGCAGTACTTC. Translation: CATATAYEQYF. Combining the CDR3 with reference TRBV19 and TRBJ2-7 gives the whole variable domain DGGITQSPKYLFRKEGQNVTLSCEQNLNHDAMYWYRQDPGQGLRLIYYSQIVNDFQKGDIAEGYSVSREKKESFPLTVTSAQKNPTAFYLCATATAYEQYFGPGTRLTVT.

The J gene is TRBJ2-1, the V gene TRBV28; TRBD2 aligns across 10 bases. The J segment lost 4 bases and the V segment lost 2 bases, leaving 2 bases of the junction unmatched. The CDR3 is 15 amino acids. Germline CDR1 and CDR2: MDHEN and SYDVKM. The CDR3, as DNA: TGTGCCAGCAGTTTAGATAGCGGGGGGTACAATGAGCAGTTCTTC. It yields the protein CASSLDSGGYNEQFF.

This clone was detected only once. The chain joins TRBV27 to TRBJ1-6; D is unclear. The CDR3 is made up of 15 amino acids. Germline assignment: CDR1 MNHEY and CDR2 SMNVEV (reference sequence). V lost 3 bases and J 1 base, leaving 7 bases between the germline ends. The DNA for the CDR3 is TGTGCCAGCAGTTTTGAGGTTTCCTATAATTCACCCCTCCACTTT. Its translation is CASSFEVSYNSPLHF.